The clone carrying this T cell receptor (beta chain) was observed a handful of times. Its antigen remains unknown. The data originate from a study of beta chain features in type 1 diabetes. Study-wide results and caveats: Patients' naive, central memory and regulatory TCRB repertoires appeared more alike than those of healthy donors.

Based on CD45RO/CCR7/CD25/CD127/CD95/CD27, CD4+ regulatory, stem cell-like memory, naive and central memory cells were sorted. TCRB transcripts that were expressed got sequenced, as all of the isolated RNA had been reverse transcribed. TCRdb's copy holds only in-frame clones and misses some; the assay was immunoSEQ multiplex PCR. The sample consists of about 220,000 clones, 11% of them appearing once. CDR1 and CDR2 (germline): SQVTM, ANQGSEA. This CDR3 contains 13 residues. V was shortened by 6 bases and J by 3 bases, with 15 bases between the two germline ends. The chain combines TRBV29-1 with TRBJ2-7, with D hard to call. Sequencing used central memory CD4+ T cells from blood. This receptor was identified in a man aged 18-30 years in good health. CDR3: CSVADPYSYEQYF. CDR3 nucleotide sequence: TGCAGCGTCGCCGACCCCTACAGCTACGAGCAGTACTTC.